The rows below give T cell receptor beta chains drawn from one sample of a study of T cell repertoires in cytomegalovirus infection. TCRdb used MiXCR to reprocess the reads, holding one entry per CDR3 protein. The sample lists under 350,000 distinct CDR3 sequences, 8% to 9.5% occurring once. Sequencing was carried out using PBMCs. These receptors all stem from a human donor in good health (CMV status not recorded). Some clones in this sample may be carry-over from other donors' samples. CDR3s include the opening cysteine and the closing phenylalanine or tryptophan. D genes are given only for firm matches. Clone size is not always given. Where it is, it says once, few, many or a class for expanded clones.

j_call,v_call,clone_size,d_call,cdr3_nt,cdr3_aa
TRBJ2-3,TRBV7-2,many,-,TGTGCCAGCAGCTTAGGGGGGGGCCCTGGAGATACGCAGTATTTT,CASSLGGGPGDTQYF
TRBJ1-1,TRBV20-1,few,-,TGCAGTGCTCCAAGGAACACTGAAGCTTTCTTT,CSAPRNTEAFF
TRBJ1-2,TRBV4-2,many,-,TGTGCCAGCAGCCAAGGTTCAGGGGTTGGAGGCTACACCTTC,CASSQGSGVGGYTF
TRBJ2-2,TRBV11-2,many,TRBD1,TGTGCCAGCAGCTTTACCCCGGGACAGTCTCCCACCGGGGAGCTGTTTTTT,CASSFTPGQSPTGELFF
TRBJ2-1,TRBV12-3/TRBV12-4,many,-,TGTGCCAGCAGTTCTCCTTGGGACAACCGATCCTACAATGAGCAGTTCTTC,CASSSPWDNRSYNEQFF
TRBJ1-5,TRBV23-1,-,TRBD1,TGCGCCAGCAGTCTCGGGGGACAGGGGATCGGTCAGCCCCAGCATTTT,CASSLGGQGIGQPQHF
TRBJ1-2,TRBV2,-,-,TGTGCCAGCAGTACAGGGTTTGCCTATGGCTACACCTTC,CASSTGFAYGYTF
TRBJ2-3,TRBV20-1,-,TRBD2,TGCAGTGCTAGAGATGGTAGCGGGAGCACAGATACGCAGTATTTT,CSARDGSGSTDTQYF
TRBJ2-1,TRBV12-5,few,TRBD2,TGTGCTAGTGGTCCTGGACTAGCCCCCTACAATGAGCAGTTCTTC,CASGPGLAPYNEQFF
TRBJ1-1,TRBV7-2,-,-,TGTGCCAGCAGCTTAGACAGGGTGGCGACTGAAGCTTTCTTT,CASSLDRVATEAFF
TRBJ2-7,TRBV2,few,-,TGTGCCAGCTCTCCCCGGAGGACCTTTGACTACGAGCAGTACTTC,CASSPRRTFDYEQYF
TRBJ2-4,TRBV6-6,-,TRBD1,TGTGCCAGCAGCTCCTTGACAGGGTTAGCCAAAAACATTCAGTACTTC,CASSSLTGLAKNIQYF
TRBJ1-2,TRBV7-2,many,-,TGTGCCAGCAGCTTAGGAGCGGGACAAGGTCGCGGCTACACCTTC,CASSLGAGQGRGYTF
TRBJ1-5,TRBV7-8,many,TRBD1,TGTGCCAGCAGCTCCCGGGACAGGGGGGGCAATCAGCCCCAGCATTTT,CASSSRDRGGNQPQHF
TRBJ2-7,TRBV28,-,TRBD2,TGTGCCAGCCATAGCGGGAGGGCCTTTCGCTCCTACGAGCAGTACTTC,CASHSGRAFRSYEQYF
TRBJ1-1,TRBV6-1,-,-,TGTGCCAGCACCCGGACAGATATCACTGAAGCTTTCTTT,CASTRTDITEAFF
TRBJ1-2,TRBV20-1,many,TRBD1,TGCAGTGCCCGGACAGGGATTCGGGCTAACTATGGCTACACCTTC,CSARTGIRANYGYTF
TRBJ1-2,TRBV7-2,many,-,TGTGCCAGCAGCCCCATTAACAACTATGGCTACACCTTC,CASSPINNYGYTF
TRBJ2-5,TRBV6-1,-,-,TGTGCCAGCAGCTACCACCAACAAGAGACCCAGTACTTC,CASSYHQQETQYF
TRBJ1-2,TRBV2,many,-,TGTGCCACCCAGGGCACTACTGACAGAGTCTATGGCTACACCTTC,CATQGTTDRVYGYTF
TRBJ2-7,TRBV7-9,-,-,TGTGCCAGCAGCTTACGCTTCCTTGAGCAGTACTTC,CASSLRFLEQYF
TRBJ1-1,TRBV25-1,many,TRBD1,TGTGCCAGCAGTGAATTCGGGACAGGACGGACTGAAGCTTTCTTT,CASSEFGTGRTEAFF
TRBJ2-3,TRBV7-2,many,TRBD1,TGTGCCAGCAGCTACGACAGGGGTGGCACAGATACGCAGTATTTT,CASSYDRGGTDTQYF
TRBJ1-1,TRBV9,few,-,TGTGCCAGCAGCCCTTGGGGAGGGAGGAACACTGAAGCTTTCTTT,CASSPWGGRNTEAFF
TRBJ1-2,TRBV6-6,-,-,TGTGCCAGCAGCCGGGTCAACTATGGCTACACCTTC,CASSRVNYGYTF
TRBJ2-1,TRBV7-3,many,-,TGTGCCAGCAGCCCCCTACAGGTAGCGCAAGGGAATGAGCAGTTCTTC,CASSPLQVAQGNEQFF
TRBJ1-5,TRBV6-1,few,-,TGTGCCAGCACCGAAAGATCAGGGGTAATTAGCAATCAGCCCCAGCATTTT,CASTERSGVISNQPQHF
TRBJ2-4,TRBV7-9,-,-,TGTGCCAGCAGCGGTTCAATACCCAAAAACATTCAGTACTTC,CASSGSIPKNIQYF
TRBJ2-5,TRBV12-3/TRBV12-4,many,-,TGTGCCAGCAGTTTTGGGGGTACGGGTGGGGAGACCCAGTACTTC,CASSFGGTGGETQYF
TRBJ2-7,TRBV7-6,few,-,TGTGCCAGCAGCTTAGGTGCCGGTTGGGGAATTTACGAGCAGTACTTC,CASSLGAGWGIYEQYF
TRBJ1-2,TRBV4-1,-,-,TGCGCCAGCAGCCCGACTGGGGGAACCAACTATGGCTACACCTTC,CASSPTGGTNYGYTF
TRBJ2-3,TRBV11-2,many,TRBD1,TGTGCCAGCAGAGGGGGACAGCACACAGATACGCAGTATTTT,CASRGGQHTDTQYF
TRBJ2-3,TRBV5-1,-,-,TGCGCCAGCAGCGCCGGACCAAACACAGATACGCAGTATTTT,CASSAGPNTDTQYF
TRBJ1-1,TRBV28,-,-,TGTGCCAGCACTCCGGGCGGGGGATTTAGGACCTCGGGCACTGAAGCTTTCTTT,CASTPGGGFRTSGTEAFF
TRBJ2-5,TRBV6-2/TRBV6-3,-,TRBD2,TGTGCCAGCATGCTAGCGGGAGGGCCCTCGGAGACCCAGTACTTC,CASMLAGGPSETQYF
TRBJ2-1,TRBV6-2/TRBV6-3,many,-,TGTGCCAGCAGTTACAGTCTCCCAGCGGGCCTCTACAATGAGCAGTTCTTC,CASSYSLPAGLYNEQFF
TRBJ2-1,TRBV19,many,-,TGTGCCAGTGGACAAAGGGACGGAGGGTCGGATGAGCAGTTCTTC,CASGQRDGGSDEQFF
TRBJ1-5,TRBV5-6,-,-,TGTGCCAGCAGCTTAAATACAGGGTACGGCAATCAGCCCCAGCATTTT,CASSLNTGYGNQPQHF
TRBJ1-1,TRBV7-9,few,-,TGTGCCAGCAGCTTAGTACCCGGGACCATGAACACTGAAGCTTTCTTT,CASSLVPGTMNTEAFF
TRBJ2-7,TRBV7-2,many,-,TGTGCCAGCAGCTTAGTCTACGAGCAGTACTTC,CASSLVYEQYF
TRBJ2-5,TRBV7-2,-,-,TGTGCCAGCAGCACCCCCCGAGGGCAGGAGACCCAGTACTTC,CASSTPRGQETQYF
TRBJ1-1,TRBV20-1,-,-,TGCAGTGCGCCCATGAACACTGAAGCTTTCTTT,CSAPMNTEAFF
TRBJ2-5,TRBV7-7,few,-,TGTGCCAGCAGCTTAGAACCAGGGAGGGAGACCCAGTACTTC,CASSLEPGRETQYF